The source of this T cell receptor (beta chain) is a study of T cell repertoires in cytomegalovirus infection. Study as a whole: TCR beta signatures that were public indicated CMV infection and matching HLA type. Study-level points and caveats: Of the TCR beta families, the public ones yielded a cumulative frequency that identified carriers of CMV plus the relevant HLA. HLA-C-restricted, CMV-specific TCR beta clonotypes were dominant ex vivo.

Via MiXCR, TCRdb re-called the reads, giving one row per CDR3 protein. The sample contains some 590,000 distinct CDR3 sequences, 40% of which appear only once. Ten or more counts support this clonotype. Its antigen is currently unknown. The sample here was cultured PBMCs, taken from culture after CMV antigen stimulation. The receptor comes from a human donor in good health (CMV status not recorded). Some clones in this sample may be carry-over from other donors' samples.

The CDR3 loop is CASSLGTGVLTEAFF. The CDR3 nucleotides are TGTGCCAGCAGCTTAGGGACAGGGGTCCTGACTGAAGCTTTCTTT. The gene calls are TRBV7-2 and TRBJ1-1; 9 bases fit TRBD1. Germline V lookup: CDR1 SGHTA, CDR2 FQGNSA. The CDR3 totals 15 residues. V dropped 1 base and J dropped 5; count of bases not matched to a gene: 5.